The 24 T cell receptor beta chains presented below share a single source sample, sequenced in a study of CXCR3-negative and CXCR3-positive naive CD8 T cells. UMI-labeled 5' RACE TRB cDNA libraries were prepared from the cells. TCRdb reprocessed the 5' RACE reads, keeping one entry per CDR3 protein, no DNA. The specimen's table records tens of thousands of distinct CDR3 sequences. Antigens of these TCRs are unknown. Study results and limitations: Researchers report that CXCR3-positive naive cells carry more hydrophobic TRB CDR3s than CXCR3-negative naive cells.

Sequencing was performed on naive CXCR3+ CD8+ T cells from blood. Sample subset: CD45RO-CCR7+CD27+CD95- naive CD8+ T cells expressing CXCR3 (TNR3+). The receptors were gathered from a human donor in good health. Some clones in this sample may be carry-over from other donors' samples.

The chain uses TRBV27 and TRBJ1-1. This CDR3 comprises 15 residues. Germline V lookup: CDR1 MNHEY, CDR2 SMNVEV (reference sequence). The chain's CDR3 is CASNHRDSRLAEAFF.

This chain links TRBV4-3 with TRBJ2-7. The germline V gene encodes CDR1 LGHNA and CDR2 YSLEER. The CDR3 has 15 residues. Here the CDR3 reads CASSQDRTVTYEQYF.

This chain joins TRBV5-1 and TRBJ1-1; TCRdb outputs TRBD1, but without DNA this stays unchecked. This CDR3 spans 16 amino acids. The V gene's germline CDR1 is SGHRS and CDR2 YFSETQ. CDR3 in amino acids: CASSGTGSVMNTEAFF.

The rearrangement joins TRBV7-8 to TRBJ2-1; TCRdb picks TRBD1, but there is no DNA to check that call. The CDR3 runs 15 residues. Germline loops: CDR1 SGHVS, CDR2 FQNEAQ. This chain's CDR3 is CASSLGWDRANEQFF.

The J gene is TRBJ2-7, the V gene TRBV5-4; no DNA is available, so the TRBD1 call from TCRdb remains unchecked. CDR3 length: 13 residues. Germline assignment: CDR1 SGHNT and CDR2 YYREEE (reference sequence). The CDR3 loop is CASSFPGAYEQYF.

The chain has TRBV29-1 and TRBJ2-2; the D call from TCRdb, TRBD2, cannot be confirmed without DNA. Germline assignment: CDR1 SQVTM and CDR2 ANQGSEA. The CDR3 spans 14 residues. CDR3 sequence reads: CSVEGGGIPGELFF.

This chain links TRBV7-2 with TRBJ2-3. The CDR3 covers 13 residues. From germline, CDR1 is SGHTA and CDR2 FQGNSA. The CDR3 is CASSLLNTDTQYF.

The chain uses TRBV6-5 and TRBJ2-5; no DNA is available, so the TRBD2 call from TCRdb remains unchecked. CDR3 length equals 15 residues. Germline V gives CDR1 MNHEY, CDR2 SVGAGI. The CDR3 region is CASRASGGIQETQYF.

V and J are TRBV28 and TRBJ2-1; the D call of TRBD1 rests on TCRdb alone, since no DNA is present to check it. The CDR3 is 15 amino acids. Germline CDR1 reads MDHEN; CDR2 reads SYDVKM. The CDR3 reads CASSLSPGVYNEQFF. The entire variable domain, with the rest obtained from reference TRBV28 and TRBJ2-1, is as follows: DVKVTQSSRYLVKRTGEKVFLECVQDMDHENMFWYRQDPGLGLRLIYFSYDVKMKEKGDIPEGYSVSREKKERFSLILESASTNQTSMYLCASSLSPGVYNEQFFGPGTRLTVL.

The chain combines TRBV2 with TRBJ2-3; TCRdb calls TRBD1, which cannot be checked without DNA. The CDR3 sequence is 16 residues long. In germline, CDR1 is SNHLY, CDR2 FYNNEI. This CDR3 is CASSEVGGLGTDTQYF.

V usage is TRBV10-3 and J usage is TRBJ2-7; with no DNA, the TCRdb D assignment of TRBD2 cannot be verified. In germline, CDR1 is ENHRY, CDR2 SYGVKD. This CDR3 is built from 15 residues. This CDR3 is CAIIDRTSGGYEQYF.

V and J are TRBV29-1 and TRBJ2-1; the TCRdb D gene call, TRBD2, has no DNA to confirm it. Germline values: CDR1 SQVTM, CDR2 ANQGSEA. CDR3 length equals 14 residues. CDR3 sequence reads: CSGLLSGVYNEQFF.

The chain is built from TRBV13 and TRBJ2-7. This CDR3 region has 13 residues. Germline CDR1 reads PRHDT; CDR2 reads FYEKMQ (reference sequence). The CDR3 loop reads CASSLGPTSEQYF. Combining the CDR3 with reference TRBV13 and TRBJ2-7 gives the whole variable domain AAGVIQSPRHLIKEKRETATLKCYPIPRHDTVYWYQQGPGQDPQFLISFYEKMQSDKGSIPDRFSAQQFSDYHSELNMSSLELGDSALYFCASSLGPTSEQYFGPGTRLTVT.

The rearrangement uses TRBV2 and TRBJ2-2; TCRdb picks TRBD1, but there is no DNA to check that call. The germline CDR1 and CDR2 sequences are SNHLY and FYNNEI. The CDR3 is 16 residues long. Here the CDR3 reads CASSRIFDSGVGELFF.

CDR3: CASSPDRASEQYF. The chain links TRBV7-6 to TRBJ2-7; without DNA, the TCRdb call of TRBD1 cannot be checked. CDR3 size: 13 residues. The germline V gene encodes CDR1 SGHVS and CDR2 FNYEAQ. Drawing the rest from reference TRBV7-6 and TRBJ2-7, the complete variable domain is GAGVSQSPRYKVTKRGQDVALRCDPISGHVSLYWYRQALGQGPEFLTYFNYEAQQDKSGLPNDRFSAERPEGSISTLTIQRTEQRDSAMYRCASSPDRASEQYFGPGTRLTVT.

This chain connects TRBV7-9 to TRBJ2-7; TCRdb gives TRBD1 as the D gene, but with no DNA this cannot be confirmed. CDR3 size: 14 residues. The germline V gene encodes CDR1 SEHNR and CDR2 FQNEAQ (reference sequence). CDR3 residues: CASSTRDRDYEQYF.

This CDR3 reads CASSLGRGPRYEQYF. The chain recombines TRBV7-9 with TRBJ2-7; lacking DNA, the TRBD1 call made by TCRdb goes unchecked. CDR1 and CDR2 (germline): SEHNR, FQNEAQ (reference sequence). CDR3 length: 15 amino acids.

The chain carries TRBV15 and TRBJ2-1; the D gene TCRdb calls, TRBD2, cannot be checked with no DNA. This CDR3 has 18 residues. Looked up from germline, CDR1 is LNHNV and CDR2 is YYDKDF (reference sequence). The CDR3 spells CATSHLPLLAGGFNEQFF.

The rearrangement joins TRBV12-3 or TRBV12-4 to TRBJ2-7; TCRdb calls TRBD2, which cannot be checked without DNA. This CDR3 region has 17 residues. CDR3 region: CASSPEFSGGALYEQYF.

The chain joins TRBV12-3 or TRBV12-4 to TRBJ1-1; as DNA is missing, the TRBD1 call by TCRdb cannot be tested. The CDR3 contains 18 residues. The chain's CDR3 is CASSLAPRDRGVSTEAFF.

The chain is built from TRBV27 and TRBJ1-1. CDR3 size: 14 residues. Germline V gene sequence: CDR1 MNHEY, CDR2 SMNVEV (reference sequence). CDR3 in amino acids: CASSLWAEATEAFF.

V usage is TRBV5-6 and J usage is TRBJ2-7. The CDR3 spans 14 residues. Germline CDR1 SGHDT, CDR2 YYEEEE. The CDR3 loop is CASRDTGNSYEQYF. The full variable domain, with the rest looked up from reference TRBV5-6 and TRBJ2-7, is DAGVTQSPTHLIKTRGQQVTLRCSPKSGHDTVSWYQQALGQGPQFIFQYYEEEERQRGNFPDRFSGHQFPNYSSELNVNALLLGDSALYLCASRDTGNSYEQYFGPGTRLTVT.

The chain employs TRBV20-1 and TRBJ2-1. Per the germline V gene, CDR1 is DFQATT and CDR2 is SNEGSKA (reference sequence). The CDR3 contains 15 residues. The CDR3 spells CSASEDRSSYNEQFF.

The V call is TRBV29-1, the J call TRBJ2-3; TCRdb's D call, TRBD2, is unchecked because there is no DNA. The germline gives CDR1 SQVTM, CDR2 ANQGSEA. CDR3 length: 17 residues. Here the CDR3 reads CSAAGGLAGFGTDTQYF.